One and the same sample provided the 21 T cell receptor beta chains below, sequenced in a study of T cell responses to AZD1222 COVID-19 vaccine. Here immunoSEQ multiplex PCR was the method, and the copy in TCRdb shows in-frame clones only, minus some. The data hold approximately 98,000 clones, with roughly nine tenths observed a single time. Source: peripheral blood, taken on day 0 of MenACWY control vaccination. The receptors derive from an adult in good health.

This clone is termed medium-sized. CDR3 nucleotide sequence: TGTGCCAGTAGCCAGACTAGCGGGGGGTACGATGAGCAGTTCTTC. Its protein is CASSQTSGGYDEQFF. The chain links TRBV19 to TRBJ2-1; TRBD2 matches 13 bases. Losses at the gene ends were 6 bases for V and 8 bases for J; bases not matched to a gene: 7. The CDR3 is 15 residues long. Germline V gives CDR1 LNHDA, CDR2 SQIVND (reference sequence).

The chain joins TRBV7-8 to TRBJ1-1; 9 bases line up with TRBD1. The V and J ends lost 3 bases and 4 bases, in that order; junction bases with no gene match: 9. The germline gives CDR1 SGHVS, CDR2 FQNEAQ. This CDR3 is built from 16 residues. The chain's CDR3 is CASSLGTGLETTEAFF. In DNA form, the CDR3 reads TGTGCCAGCAGCTTGGGGACAGGGCTCGAGACCACTGAAGCTTTCTTT.

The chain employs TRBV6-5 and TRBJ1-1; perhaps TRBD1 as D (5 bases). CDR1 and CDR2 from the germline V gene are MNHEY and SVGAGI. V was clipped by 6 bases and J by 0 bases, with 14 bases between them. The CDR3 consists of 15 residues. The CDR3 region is CASSVSGLLNTEAFF. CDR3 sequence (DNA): TGTGCCAGCAGCGTCTCGGGACTCCTGAACACTGAAGCTTTCTTT.

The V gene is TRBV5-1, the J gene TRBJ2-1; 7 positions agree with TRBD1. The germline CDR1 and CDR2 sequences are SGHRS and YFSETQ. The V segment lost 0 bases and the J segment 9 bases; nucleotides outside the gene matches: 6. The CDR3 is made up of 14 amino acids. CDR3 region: CASSLVQGESEQFF. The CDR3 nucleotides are TGCGCCAGCAGCTTGGTTCAGGGGGAGAGTGAGCAGTTCTTC.

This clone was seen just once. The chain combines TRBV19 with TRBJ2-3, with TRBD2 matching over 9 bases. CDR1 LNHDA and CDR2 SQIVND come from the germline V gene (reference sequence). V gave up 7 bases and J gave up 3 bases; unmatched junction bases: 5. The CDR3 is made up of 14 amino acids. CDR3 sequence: CASTEAGGTDTQYF. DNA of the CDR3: TGTGCCAGTACCGAAGCGGGGGGAACAGATACGCAGTATTTT.

DNA for the CDR3: TGTGCCAGCAGCAGAGGACAGGGCCATGAAGGGCCCCAGCATTTT. Amino acid sequence: CASSRGQGHEGPQHF. V gene TRBV9 combines with J gene TRBJ1-5; TRBD1 agrees at 8 bases. CDR3 length: 15 amino acids. In germline, CDR1 is SGDLS, CDR2 YYNGEE. The trim removed 4 bases at V and 9 bases at J, leaving 12 bases unmatched.

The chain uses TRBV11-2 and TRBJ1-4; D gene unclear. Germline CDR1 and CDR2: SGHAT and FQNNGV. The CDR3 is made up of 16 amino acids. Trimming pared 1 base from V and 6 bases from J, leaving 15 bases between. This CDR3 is CASSLGSAQVDEKLFF. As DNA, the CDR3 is TGTGCCAGCAGCTTAGGGTCGGCGCAGGTCGATGAAAAACTGTTTTTT.

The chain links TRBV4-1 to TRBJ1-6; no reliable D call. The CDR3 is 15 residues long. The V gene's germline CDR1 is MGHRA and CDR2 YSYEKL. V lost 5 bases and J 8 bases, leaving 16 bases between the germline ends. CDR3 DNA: TGCGCCAGCAGCGAAAGTATCAGGAGGGATTCACCCCTCCACTTT. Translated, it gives CASSESIRRDSPLHF.

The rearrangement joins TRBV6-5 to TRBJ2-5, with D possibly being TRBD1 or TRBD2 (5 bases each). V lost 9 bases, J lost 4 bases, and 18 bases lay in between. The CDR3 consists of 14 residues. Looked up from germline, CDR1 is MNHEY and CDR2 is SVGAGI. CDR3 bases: TGTGCCAGTAGGTTGGGGGTTCTCGGAGAGACCCAGTACTTC. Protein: CASRLGVLGETQYF.

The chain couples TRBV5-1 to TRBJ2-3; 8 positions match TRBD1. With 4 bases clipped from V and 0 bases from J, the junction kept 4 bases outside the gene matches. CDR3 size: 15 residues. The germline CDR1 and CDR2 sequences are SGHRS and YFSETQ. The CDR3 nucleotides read TGCGCCAGCAGCCAGGACAGGGTGAGCACAGATACGCAGTATTTT. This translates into CASSQDRVSTDTQYF.

CDR3 residues: CASSYSSGAYEQYF. For the CDR3, the DNA is TGTGCCAGCAGTTACTCGTCAGGGGCCTACGAGCAGTACTTC. The chain couples TRBV6-5 to TRBJ2-7; D is perhaps TRBD1 (6 bases). CDR3 size: 14 residues. Germline-derived CDR1 and CDR2 are MNHEY and SVGAGI. The V and J ends lost 0 bases and 2 bases respectively, with 8 bases between them.

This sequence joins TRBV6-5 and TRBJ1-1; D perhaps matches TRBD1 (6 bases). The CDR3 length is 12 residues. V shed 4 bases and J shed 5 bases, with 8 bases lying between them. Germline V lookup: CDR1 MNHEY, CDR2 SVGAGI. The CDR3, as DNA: TGTGCCAGCAGTTTCAGGGGAACTGAAGCTTTCTTT. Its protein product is CASSFRGTEAFF.

The CDR3 DNA follows: TGTGCCAGCAGCTTACTAGGGGGCAGCACAGATACGCAGTATTTT. As protein: CASSLLGGSTDTQYF. V usage is TRBV7-8 and J usage is TRBJ2-3; 7 bases align to TRBD1. Unmatched junction bases numbered 2, after V lost 2 bases and J lost 0 bases. The CDR3 has 15 amino acids. In germline, CDR1 is SGHVS, CDR2 FQNEAQ.

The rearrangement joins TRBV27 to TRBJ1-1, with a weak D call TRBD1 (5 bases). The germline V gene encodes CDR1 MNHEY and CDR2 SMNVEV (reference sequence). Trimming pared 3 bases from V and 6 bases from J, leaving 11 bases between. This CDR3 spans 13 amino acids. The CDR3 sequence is CASSFRERAEAFF. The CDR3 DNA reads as TGTGCCAGCAGTTTCAGGGAGCGGGCTGAAGCTTTCTTT.

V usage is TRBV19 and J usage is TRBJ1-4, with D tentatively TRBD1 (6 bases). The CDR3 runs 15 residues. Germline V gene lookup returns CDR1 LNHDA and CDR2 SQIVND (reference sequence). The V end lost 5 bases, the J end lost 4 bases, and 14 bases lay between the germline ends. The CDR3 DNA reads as TGTGCCAGTAGTCTCCGGACAGTTCTTAATGAAAAACTGTTTTTT. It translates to CASSLRTVLNEKLFF.

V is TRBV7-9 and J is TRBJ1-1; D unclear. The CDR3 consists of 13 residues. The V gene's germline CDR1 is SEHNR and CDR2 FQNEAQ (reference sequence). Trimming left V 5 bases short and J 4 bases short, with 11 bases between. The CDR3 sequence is CASSQFTSTEAFF. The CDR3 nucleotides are TGTGCCAGCAGCCAATTCACGAGCACTGAAGCTTTCTTT.

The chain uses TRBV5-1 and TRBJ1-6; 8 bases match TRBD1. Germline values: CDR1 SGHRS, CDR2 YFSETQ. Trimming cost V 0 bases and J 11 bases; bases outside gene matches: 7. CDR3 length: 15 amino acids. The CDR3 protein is CASSLERTGQTPLHF. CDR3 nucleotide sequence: TGCGCCAGCAGCTTGGAGAGGACAGGGCAGACACCCCTCCACTTT.

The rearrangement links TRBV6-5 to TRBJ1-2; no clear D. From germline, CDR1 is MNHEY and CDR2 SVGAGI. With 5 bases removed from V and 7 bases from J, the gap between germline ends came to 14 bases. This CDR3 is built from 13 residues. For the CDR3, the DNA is TGTGCCAGCAGTACTAGGTCAGGATCTGGCTACACCTTC. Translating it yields CASSTRSGSGYTF.

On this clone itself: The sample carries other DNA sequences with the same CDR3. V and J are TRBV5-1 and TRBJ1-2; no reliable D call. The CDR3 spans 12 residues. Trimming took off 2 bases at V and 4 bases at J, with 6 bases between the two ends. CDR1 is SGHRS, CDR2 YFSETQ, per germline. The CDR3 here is CASSFDGYGYTF. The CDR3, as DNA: TGCGCCAGCAGCTTCGATGGCTATGGCTACACCTTC.

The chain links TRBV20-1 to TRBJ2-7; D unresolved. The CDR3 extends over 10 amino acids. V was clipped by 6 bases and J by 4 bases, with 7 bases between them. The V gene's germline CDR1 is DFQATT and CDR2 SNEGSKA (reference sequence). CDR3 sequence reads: CSASPYEQYF. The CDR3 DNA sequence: TGCAGTGCCAGCCCGTACGAGCAGTACTTC.

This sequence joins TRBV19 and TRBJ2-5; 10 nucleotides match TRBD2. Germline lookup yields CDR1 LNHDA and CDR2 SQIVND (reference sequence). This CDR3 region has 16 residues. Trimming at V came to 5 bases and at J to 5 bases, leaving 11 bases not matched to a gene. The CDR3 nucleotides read TGTGCCAGTAGTCGGCTTCTAGCGGGGGTCTCGGAGACCCAGTACTTC. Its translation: CASSRLLAGVSETQYF.